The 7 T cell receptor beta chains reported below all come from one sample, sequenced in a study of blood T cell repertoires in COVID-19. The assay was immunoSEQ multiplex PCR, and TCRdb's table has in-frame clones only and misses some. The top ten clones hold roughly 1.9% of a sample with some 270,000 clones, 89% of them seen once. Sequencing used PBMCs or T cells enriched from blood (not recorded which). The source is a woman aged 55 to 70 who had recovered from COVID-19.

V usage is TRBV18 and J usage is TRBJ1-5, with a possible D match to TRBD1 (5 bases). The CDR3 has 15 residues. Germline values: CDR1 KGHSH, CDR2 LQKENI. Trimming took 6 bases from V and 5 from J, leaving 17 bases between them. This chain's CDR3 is CASSPLQGKDQPQHF. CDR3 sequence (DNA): TGTGCCAGCTCCCCCCTGCAGGGTAAGGATCAGCCCCAGCATTTT.

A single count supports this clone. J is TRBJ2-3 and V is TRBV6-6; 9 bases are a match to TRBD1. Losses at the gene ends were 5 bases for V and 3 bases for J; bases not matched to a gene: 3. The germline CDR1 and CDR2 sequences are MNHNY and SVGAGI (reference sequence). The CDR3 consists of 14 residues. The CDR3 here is CASSAGTGTDTQYF. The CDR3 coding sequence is TGTGCCAGCAGTGCTGGGACAGGGACAGATACGCAGTATTTT.

The CDR3 DNA reads TGTGCCAGCAGCGAGACAAATAACTACGAGCAGTACTTC. Protein: CASSETNNYEQYF. The chain joins TRBV6-5 to TRBJ2-7; D is ambiguous. This CDR3 spans 13 amino acids. V was clipped by 6 bases and J by 3 bases, with 12 bases between them. Germline lookup yields CDR1 MNHEY and CDR2 SVGAGI.

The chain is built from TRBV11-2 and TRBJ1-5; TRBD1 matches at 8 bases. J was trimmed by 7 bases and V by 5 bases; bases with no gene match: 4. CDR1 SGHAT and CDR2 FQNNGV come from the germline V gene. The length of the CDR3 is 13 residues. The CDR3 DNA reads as TGTGCCAGCAGCGAACAGGGGGGGCAGCCCCAGCATTTT. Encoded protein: CASSEQGGQPQHF.

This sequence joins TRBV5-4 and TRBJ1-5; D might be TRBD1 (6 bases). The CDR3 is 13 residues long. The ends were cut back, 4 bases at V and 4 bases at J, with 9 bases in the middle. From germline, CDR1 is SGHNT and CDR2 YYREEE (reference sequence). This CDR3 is CASSKDSNQPQHF. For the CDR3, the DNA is TGTGCCAGCAGCAAGGACAGTAATCAGCCCCAGCATTTT.

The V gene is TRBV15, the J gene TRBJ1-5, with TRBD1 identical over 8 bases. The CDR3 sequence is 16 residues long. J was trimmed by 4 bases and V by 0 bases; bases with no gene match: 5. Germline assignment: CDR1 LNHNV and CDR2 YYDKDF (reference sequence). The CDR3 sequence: CATSRDGTGGNQPQHF. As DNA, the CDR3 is TGTGCCACCAGCAGAGATGGGACAGGAGGGAATCAGCCCCAGCATTTT.

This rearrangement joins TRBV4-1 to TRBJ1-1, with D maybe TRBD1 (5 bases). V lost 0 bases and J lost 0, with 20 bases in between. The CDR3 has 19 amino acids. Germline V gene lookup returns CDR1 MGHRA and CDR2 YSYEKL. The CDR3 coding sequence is TGCGCCAGCAGCCAAGATTCAGGGCGGAGTTCCCTCCTGAACACTGAAGCTTTCTTT. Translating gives CASSQDSGRSSLLNTEAFF.